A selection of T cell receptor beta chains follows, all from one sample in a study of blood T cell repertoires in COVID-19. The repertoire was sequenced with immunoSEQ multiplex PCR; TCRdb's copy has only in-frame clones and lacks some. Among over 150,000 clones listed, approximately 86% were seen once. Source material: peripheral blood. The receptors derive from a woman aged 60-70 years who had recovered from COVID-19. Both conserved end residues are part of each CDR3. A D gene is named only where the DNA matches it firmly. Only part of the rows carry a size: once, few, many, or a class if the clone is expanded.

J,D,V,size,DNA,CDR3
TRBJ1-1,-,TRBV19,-,TGTGCCAGTAGTATAGGGTTCGGAGGGAACACTGAAGCTTTCTTT,CASSIGFGGNTEAFF
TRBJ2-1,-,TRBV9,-,TGTGCCAGCAGCGTAGACCCCGACAGGTCCTACAATGAGCAGTTCTTC,CASSVDPDRSYNEQFF
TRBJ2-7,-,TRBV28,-,TGTGCCAGCAGTTTAGGGAGAGTCGGGCAGTACTTC,CASSLGRVGQYF
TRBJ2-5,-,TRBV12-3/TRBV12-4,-,TGTGCCAGCAGTTTCGGAGACTATATCCAGTACTTC,CASSFGDYIQYF
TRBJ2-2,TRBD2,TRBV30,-,TGTGCCTGGAGCACTAGCGGGTACAACACCGGGGAGCTGTTTTTT,CAWSTSGYNTGELFF
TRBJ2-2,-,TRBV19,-,TGTGCCAGTAGTAGCACAGGATATCTTGTCACCGGGGAGCTGTTTTTT,CASSSTGYLVTGELFF
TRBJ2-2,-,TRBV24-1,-,TGTGCCACCAGTGATTTGAAACGGGGGAACACCGGGGAGCTGTTTTTT,CATSDLKRGNTGELFF
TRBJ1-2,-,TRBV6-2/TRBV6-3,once,TGTGCCAGCAGTCTTGCCCGGTTCACTAACTATGGCTACACCTTC,CASSLARFTNYGYTF
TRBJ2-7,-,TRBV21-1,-,TGTGCCAGCAGCAATACCCTGACTAGCGGGGGTTTTGGGTACGAGCAGTACTTC,CASSNTLTSGGFGYEQYF
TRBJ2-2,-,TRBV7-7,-,TGTGCTAGCAGCTTAGAAAGCGGGACCGGGGAGCTGTTTTTT,CASSLESGTGELFF
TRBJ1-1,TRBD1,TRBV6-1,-,TGTGCCAGCAGTGATTACAGGGGGCAGTTCACTGAAGCTTTCTTT,CASSDYRGQFTEAFF
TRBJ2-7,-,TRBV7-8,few,TGTGCCAGCAGCGGTCCTAAGAGCTCCTACGAGCAGTACTTC,CASSGPKSSYEQYF
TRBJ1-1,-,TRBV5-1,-,TGCGCCAGCAGTTACCAGGGGAACACTGAAGCTTTCTTT,CASSYQGNTEAFF
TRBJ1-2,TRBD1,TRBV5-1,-,TGCGCCAGCAGCCCGGACAGGGGAAGCTATGGCTACACCTTC,CASSPDRGSYGYTF
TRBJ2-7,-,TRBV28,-,TGTGCCAGCAGTTTATCGCCAGGGGCCTACGAGCAGTACTTC,CASSLSPGAYEQYF
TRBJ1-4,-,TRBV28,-,TGTGCCAGCAGTTTCGCAGGGGTCGGAACTAATGAAAAACTGTTTTTT,CASSFAGVGTNEKLFF
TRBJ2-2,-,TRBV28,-,TGTGCCAGCACCCCCCTACAGGGATACACCGGGGAGCTGTTTTTT,CASTPLQGYTGELFF
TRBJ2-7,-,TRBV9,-,TGTGCCAGCAGCGTAGGGCCCTCTGACAGGAGAGGCCGCTACGAGCAGTACTTC,CASSVGPSDRRGRYEQYF
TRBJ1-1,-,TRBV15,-,TGTGCCACCAGCAGAGGGACAATCCTGAACACTGAAGCTTTCTTT,CATSRGTILNTEAFF
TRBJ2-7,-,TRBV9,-,TGTGCCAGCAGCGTTTCAGACTTCGACGAGCAGTACTTC,CASSVSDFDEQYF
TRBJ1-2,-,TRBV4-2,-,TGTGCCAGCAGCCAAGATCTGGGCAGCCCCTATGGCTACACCTTC,CASSQDLGSPYGYTF
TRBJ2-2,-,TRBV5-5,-,TGTGCCAGCAGCGTTAGTCCAGGTCATTACACCGGGGAGCTGTTTTTT,CASSVSPGHYTGELFF
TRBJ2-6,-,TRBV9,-,TGTGCCAGCAGCGTATTTACTGGGGCCAACGTCCTGACTTTC,CASSVFTGANVLTF
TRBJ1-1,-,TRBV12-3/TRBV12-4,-,TGTGCCAGCAGTCTCGGGAGGACTGAAGCTTTCTTT,CASSLGRTEAFF
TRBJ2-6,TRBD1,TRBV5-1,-,TGCGCCAGCAGCTTGAGGACAGGGGGCCTTTCTGGGGCCAACGTCCTGACTTTC,CASSLRTGGLSGANVLTF
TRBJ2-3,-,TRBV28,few,TGTGCCAGCAGCGGAGGCGGCACAGATACGCAGTATTTT,CASSGGGTDTQYF
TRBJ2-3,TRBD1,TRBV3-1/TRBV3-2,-,TGTGCCAGCAGCCAGGGGACAGCGAACACAGATACGCAGTATTTT,CASSQGTANTDTQYF
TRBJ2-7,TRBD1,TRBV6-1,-,TGTGCCAGCAGTGACCCGGGACAGCCCAAAGACGAGCAGTACTTC,CASSDPGQPKDEQYF
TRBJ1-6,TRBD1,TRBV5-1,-,TGCGCCAGCAGCTTGGTACCGGGACAGTATAATTCACCCCTCCACTTT,CASSLVPGQYNSPLHF
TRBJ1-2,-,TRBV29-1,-,TGCAGCGTTGAATGGGCAGGGGAAATCTACACCTTC,CSVEWAGEIYTF
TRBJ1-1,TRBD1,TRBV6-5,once,TGTGCCAGCAGGACAGGGTTGAACACTGAAGCTTTCTTT,CASRTGLNTEAFF
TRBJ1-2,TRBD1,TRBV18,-,TGTGCCAGCTCACCCGGGACAGAAATAAACTATGGCTACACCTTC,CASSPGTEINYGYTF
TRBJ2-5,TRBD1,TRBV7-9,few,TGTGCCAGCAGCTTATATAGACAGGGGCGAGAGACCCAGTACTTC,CASSLYRQGRETQYF
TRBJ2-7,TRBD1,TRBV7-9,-,TGTGCCAGCAGCTTATACCCCGGGACAGGGCCCTACGAGCAGTACTTC,CASSLYPGTGPYEQYF
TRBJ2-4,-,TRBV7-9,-,TGTGCCAGCACCGACAGGCTAGCCAAAAACATTCAGTACTTC,CASTDRLAKNIQYF
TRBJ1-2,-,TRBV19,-,TGTGCCAGTAGTGGGGGCGACACAGGGCTGTTTGGCTACACCTTC,CASSGGDTGLFGYTF
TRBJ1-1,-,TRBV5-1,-,TGCGCCAGCAGCTTGGAAGACCCGACGGCAGGAGCTTTCTTT,CASSLEDPTAGAFF
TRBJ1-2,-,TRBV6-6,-,TGTGCCAGCAGCCTCGTCGTTGGACAGCCTACTTATGGCTACACCTTC,CASSLVVGQPTYGYTF
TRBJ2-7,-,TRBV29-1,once,TGCAGCGTTGGAACGGGCTACGAGCAGTACTTC,CSVGTGYEQYF
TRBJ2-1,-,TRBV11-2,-,TGTGCCAGCAGCCGGGGGGCTGGTAGGAATGAGCAGTTCTTC,CASSRGAGRNEQFF
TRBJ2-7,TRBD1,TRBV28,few,TGTGCCAGCAGTTTGCCCGGGACAGGGGCCTACGAGCAGTACTTC,CASSLPGTGAYEQYF
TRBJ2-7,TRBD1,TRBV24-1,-,TGTGCCACCAGTGGGGGACAGTTATACGAGCAGTACTTC,CATSGGQLYEQYF
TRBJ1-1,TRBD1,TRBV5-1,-,TGCGCCAGCGGACAGGGCAACATGAACACTGAAGCTTTCTTT,CASGQGNMNTEAFF
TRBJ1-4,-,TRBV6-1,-,TGTGCCAGCAGTGACAGGGGCATTGAAAAACTGTTTTTT,CASSDRGIEKLFF
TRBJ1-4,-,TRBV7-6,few,TGTGCCAGCAGCTTAGCCCGTGCAACTAATGAAAAACTGTTTTTT,CASSLARATNEKLFF
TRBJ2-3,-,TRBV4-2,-,TGTGCCAGCAGCCAAGTCCTAGCACGGGGCACAGATACGCAGTATTTT,CASSQVLARGTDTQYF
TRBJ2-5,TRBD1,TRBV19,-,TGTGCCACCTCCGGGACAGGGCGAAAGACCCAGTACTTC,CATSGTGRKTQYF
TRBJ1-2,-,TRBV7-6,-,TGTGCCAGCAGCAGCGAGTGGGGACAATATGGCTACACCTTC,CASSSEWGQYGYTF
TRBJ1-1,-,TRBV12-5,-,TGTGCTAGTGGTTTCGGGTCTGAAGCTTTCTTT,CASGFGSEAFF
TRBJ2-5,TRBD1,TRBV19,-,TGTGCCAGTAGTTTCCGGGACAGGGGCCAAGAGACCCAGTACTTC,CASSFRDRGQETQYF
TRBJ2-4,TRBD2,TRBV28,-,TGTGCCAGCAGTCCCTCACTAGCGGGGGCTACAGAGTACTTC,CASSPSLAGATEYF
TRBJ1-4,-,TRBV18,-,TGTGCCAGCTCACCAAGGGGGAATGAAAAACTGTTTTTT,CASSPRGNEKLFF
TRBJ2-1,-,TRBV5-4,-,TGTGCCAGCAGCCCAAGCCCCGGGACTGGAGTCTCCTACAATGAGCAGTTCTTC,CASSPSPGTGVSYNEQFF
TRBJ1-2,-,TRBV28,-,TGTGCCAGCACTGACAGTAACTATGGCTACACCTTC,CASTDSNYGYTF
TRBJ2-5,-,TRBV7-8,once,TGTGCCAGCAGCTTGGGGGCTGATCCGCTTCAAGAGACCCAGTACTTC,CASSLGADPLQETQYF
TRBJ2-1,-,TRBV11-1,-,TGTGCCAGCAGCTTCGACAAACTTGCTGAGCAGTTCTTC,CASSFDKLAEQFF
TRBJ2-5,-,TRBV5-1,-,TGCGCCAGCAGCTTGACTGTTACTTTGGAAGAGACCCAGTACTTC,CASSLTVTLEETQYF